The subject of this entry is one TCR beta chain. Its antigen is as yet unknown. This sample stems from a study of T cells in Graves' hyperthyroidism and ophthalmopathy. What was amplified from RNA transcripts were TCR beta CDR3 regions. The study used the HTBI primer set for a first-round RT-PCR of the TCR CDR3. MiXCR, run by TCRdb on the multiplex PCR reads, gives a single entry per CDR3 protein. Of around 420,000 distinct CDR3 sequences in the sample, about a sixth were seen once. Germline V gene sequence: CDR1 LGHDT, CDR2 YNNKEL (reference sequence). The CDR3 spans 15 residues. With 6 bases removed from V and 4 bases from J, the gap between germline ends came to 13 bases. Graves' hyperthyroidism showing no ophthalmopathy progression within 18 months was considered stable. The patients, who ranged from 18 to 65 in age, presented with newly diagnosed hyperthyroidism lasting under 2 months. Study results and limitations: Using 13 V-J features, a model discriminated ophthalmopathy from stable hyperthyroidism. Most thyroid clonotypes expanded above 0.001 were also detected in blood.

This TCR came from a woman under 30 with Graves' hyperthyroidism. Sequenced material: blood. J is TRBJ2-6 and V is TRBV3-1; D gene ambiguous. The CDR3 DNA follows: TGTGCCAGCAGGGCCTTGCTCGCCGGGGCCAACGTCCTGACTTTC. It codes for CASRALLAGANVLTF.